This T cell receptor beta chain was observed in a study of OX40 agonist ivuxolimab in advanced cancers. For the study in its entirety: Ivuxolimab was an agonistic, fully human IgG2 monoclonal antibody directed against OX40 (CD134), a costimulatory receptor. Intravenous ivuxolimab was administered to patients every 2 weeks at six dose levels: 0.01, 0.1, 0.3, 1.5, 3 and 10 mg/kg. Among the 50 to 55 dose-escalation patients, about 20 had hepatocellular carcinoma, 15 melanoma, 9 renal cell carcinoma and 9 head and neck cancer. The dose-escalation cohort was 82.7% male with a mean age of about 54 years, ranging from about 23 to 85. Patients were allowed to have had prior anti-PD-1, anti-PD-L1 or anti-CTLA-4 therapy, and more than 35% of the dose-escalation patients had been treated with checkpoint inhibitors. Partial responses occurred in three dose-escalation patients, of whom one had hepatocellular carcinoma and two had cutaneous melanoma. Peripheral TCRbeta sequencing was intended to test whether TCR sequence diversity was altered and clonal T-cell expansion was caused by ivuxolimab. The paper reports the monotherapy dose-escalation portion (N of about 54 patients) of the phase I ivuxolimab trial.

To sequence the TCRbeta CDR3 region, genomic DNA was isolated from the sorted cells. The immunoSEQ Assay was used to sequence the TCRbeta CDR3 regions. TCRdb stores this immuneACCESS table with in-frame sequences only. Part of the clones is absent; in the studies checked, under half of the shortfall reflects unresolved V genes, and no reason is known for the rest. The sample table records about 47,000 clones; around 88% of these occur just once. Around 15% of the sample belongs to the ten largest clones. Here is what the overall study found, with its caveats: Which antigens the clonally expanded peripheral T cells were specific for was not determined. Low levels of normalized T-cell clonal expansion were also seen in some patients who did not respond. At doses from 0.1 to 3.0 mg/kg, clonal expansion was seen in both CD4+ and CD8+ blood T cells between baseline and week 6. After ivuxolimab, expanded clones were on average more numerous among CD8+ T cells than among CD4+ T cells. In the 0.1-3.0 mg/kg groups, partial responders were among the patients with the lowest normalized peripheral clonal expansion, particularly in CD8+ T cells.

In its sample, this clone was seen a few times. The specificity of this receptor is unknown. No quality values exist for individual bases; no much larger clone is one base distant. Patients with autoimmune disease history or receiving systemic immunosuppression were excluded from the trial. In every dose cohort, peripheral blood was drawn for TCR sequencing at baseline, cycle 4 day 1, and cycle 7 day 1. Samples came from an open-label, multicenter, first-in-human phase I dose-escalation trial of ivuxolimab. Adults with locally advanced or metastatic head and neck squamous cell, hepatocellular, melanoma or renal cell carcinoma were enrolled in the trial. Before TCR sequencing, CD4+ T cells and CD8+ T cells from peripheral blood were sorted into separate populations. Including the terminal cysteine and phenylalanine, the CDR3 comprises 13 residues. The entry retains the CDR3 DNA only, 39 bases that are in frame from base 1. V is reduced by 6 bases and J by 2 bases, leaving a spacing of 10 bases between them. CDR1 is given as SNHLY and CDR2 as FYNNEI, both from the germline V gene.

The TCR was taken from an adult with an advanced solid tumor such as melanoma, head and neck, liver or kidney cancer. Recombination connected TRBV2 to TRBJ2-5; the D match is possibly TRBD1 or TRBD2, with 5 bases aligned in each. Sequenced here: CD4+ or CD8+ T cells sorted from blood, sampled in a trial of the OX40 agonist ivuxolimab. DNA sequence: TGTGCCAGCAGCTTCGGGACGCAAGAGACCCAGTACTTC. This gives the protein CASSFGTQETQYF.